This T cell receptor (beta chain) was sequenced in a study of cytomegalovirus exposure and HLA in healthy donors. Study-level information: The same platform was used for the 90 to 150 validation repertoires and the approximately 670 first-cohort repertoires, a later analysis reported.

Clones were sequenced by immunoSEQ multiplex PCR, and TCRdb holds only the in-frame ones, with some missing. The sample includes 170,000 or so clones, roughly 85% of them seen just once. Germline CDR1 reads SGHTA; CDR2 reads FQGTGA. CDR3 length equals 15 residues. Trimming removed 5 bases from V and 5 bases from J; junction bases left unmatched: 8. The validation cohort, a group of roughly 120 subjects, included the donors and was separate from the approximately 660-subject first cohort. Specimen: PBMCs. The V and J genes are TRBV7-3 and TRBJ2-2; 7 positions agree with TRBD1. The sequence came from a man aged 18-30 years in good health and CMV-seropositive. The CDR3 spells CASSPPGTETGELFF. The CDR3 nucleotides read TGTGCCAGCAGCCCCCCAGGGACAGAAACCGGGGAGCTGTTTTTT. Filled out from reference TRBV7-3 and TRBJ2-2, the complete variable domain reads GAGVSQTPSNKVTEKGKYVELRCDPISGHTALYWYRQSLGQGPEFLIYFQGTGAADDSGLPNDRFFAVRPEGSVSTLKIQRTERGDSAVYLCASSPPGTETGELFFGEGSRLTVL.